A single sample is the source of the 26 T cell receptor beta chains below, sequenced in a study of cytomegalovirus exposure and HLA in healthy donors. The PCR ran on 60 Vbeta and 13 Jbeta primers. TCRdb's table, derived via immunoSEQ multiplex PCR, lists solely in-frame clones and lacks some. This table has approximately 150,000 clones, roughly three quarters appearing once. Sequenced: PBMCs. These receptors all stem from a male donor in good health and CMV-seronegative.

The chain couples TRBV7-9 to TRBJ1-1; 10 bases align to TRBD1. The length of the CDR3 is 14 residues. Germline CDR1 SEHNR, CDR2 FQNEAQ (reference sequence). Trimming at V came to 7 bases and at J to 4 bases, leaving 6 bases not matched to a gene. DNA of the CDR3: TGTGCCAGCACTACGACAGGGGGCGGCACTGAAGCTTTCTTT. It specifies CASTTTGGGTEAFF.

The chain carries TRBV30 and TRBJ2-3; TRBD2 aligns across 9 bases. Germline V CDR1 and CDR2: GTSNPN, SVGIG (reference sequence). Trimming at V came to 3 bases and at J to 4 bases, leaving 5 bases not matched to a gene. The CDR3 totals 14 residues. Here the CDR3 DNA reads TGTGCCTGGAGGACTAGCGGACATCCAGATACGCAGTATTTT. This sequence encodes CAWRTSGHPDTQYF. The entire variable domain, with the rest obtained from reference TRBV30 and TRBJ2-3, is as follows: SQTIHQWPATLVQPVGSPLSLECTVEGTSNPNLYWYRQAAGRGLQLLFYSVGIGQISSEVPQNLSASRPQDRQFILSSKKLLLSDSGFYLCAWRTSGHPDTQYFGPGTRLTVL.

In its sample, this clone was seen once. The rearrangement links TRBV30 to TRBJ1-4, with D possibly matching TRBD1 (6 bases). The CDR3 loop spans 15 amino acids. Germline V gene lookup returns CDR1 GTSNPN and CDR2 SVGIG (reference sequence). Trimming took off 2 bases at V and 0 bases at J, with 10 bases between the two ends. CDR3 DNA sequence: TGTGCCTGGAGTCCGGACAGCTCAACTAATGAAAAACTGTTTTTT. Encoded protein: CAWSPDSSTNEKLFF. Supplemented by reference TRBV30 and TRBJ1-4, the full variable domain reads SQTIHQWPATLVQPVGSPLSLECTVEGTSNPNLYWYRQAAGRGLQLLFYSVGIGQISSEVPQNLSASRPQDRQFILSSKKLLLSDSGFYLCAWSPDSSTNEKLFFGSGTQLSVL.

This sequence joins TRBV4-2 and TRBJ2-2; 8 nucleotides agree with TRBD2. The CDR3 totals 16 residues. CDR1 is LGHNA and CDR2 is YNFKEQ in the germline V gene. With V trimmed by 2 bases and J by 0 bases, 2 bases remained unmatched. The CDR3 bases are TGTGCCAGCAGCCAACCGGGAGGGCCGAACACCGGGGAGCTGTTTTTT. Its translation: CASSQPGGPNTGELFF.

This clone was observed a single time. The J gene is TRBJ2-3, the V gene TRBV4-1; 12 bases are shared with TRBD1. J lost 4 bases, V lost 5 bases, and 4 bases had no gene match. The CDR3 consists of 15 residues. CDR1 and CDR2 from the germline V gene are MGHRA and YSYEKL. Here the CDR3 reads CASSSGTGGADTQYF. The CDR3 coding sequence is TGCGCCAGCAGCTCCGGGACAGGGGGCGCAGATACGCAGTATTTT.

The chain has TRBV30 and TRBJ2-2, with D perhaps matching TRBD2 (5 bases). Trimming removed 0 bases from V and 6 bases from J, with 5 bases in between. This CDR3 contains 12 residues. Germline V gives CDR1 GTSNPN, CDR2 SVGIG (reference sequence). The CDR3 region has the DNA TGTGCCTGGAGTGTACTAGCCGGGGAGCTGTTTTTT. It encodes CAWSVLAGELFF.

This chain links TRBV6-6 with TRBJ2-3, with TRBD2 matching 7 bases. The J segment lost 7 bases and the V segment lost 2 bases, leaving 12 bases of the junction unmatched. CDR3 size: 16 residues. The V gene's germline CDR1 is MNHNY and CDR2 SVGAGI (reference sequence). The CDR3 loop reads CASSYPRLARGHTQYF. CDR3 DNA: TGTGCCAGCAGTTACCCCAGACTAGCAAGAGGACATACGCAGTATTTT.

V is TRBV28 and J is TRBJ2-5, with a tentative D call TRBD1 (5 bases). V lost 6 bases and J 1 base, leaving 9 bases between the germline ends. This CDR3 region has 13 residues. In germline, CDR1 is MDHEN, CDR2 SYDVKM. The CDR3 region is CASRHRTQETQYF. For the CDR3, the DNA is TGTGCCAGCAGGCACAGGACCCAAGAGACCCAGTACTTC.

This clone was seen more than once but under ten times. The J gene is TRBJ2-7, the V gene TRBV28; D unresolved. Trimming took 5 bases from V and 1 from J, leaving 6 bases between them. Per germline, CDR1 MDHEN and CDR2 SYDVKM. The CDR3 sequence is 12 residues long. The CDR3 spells CASSLLSYEQYF. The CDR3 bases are TGTGCCAGCAGTCTCCTTTCCTACGAGCAGTACTTC.

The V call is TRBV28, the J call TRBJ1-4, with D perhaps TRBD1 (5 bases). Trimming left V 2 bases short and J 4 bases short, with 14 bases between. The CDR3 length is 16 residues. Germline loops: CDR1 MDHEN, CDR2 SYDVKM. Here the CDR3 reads CASSLAPGSSNEKLFF. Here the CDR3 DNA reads TGTGCCAGCAGTTTAGCCCCAGGGTCAAGTAATGAAAAACTGTTTTTT.

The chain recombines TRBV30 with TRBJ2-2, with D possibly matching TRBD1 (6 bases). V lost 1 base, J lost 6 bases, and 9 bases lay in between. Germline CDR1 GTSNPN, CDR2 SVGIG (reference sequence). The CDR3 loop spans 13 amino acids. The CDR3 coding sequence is TGTGCCTGGAGTGGTAGACAGGCCGGGGAGCTGTTTTTT. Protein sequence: CAWSGRQAGELFF.

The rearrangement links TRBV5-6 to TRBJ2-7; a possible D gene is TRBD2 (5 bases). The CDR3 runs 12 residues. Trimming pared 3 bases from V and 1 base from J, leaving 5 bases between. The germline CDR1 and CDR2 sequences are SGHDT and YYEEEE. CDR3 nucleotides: TGTGCCAGCAGCTCGGGGTCCTACGAGCAGTACTTC. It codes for CASSSGSYEQYF.

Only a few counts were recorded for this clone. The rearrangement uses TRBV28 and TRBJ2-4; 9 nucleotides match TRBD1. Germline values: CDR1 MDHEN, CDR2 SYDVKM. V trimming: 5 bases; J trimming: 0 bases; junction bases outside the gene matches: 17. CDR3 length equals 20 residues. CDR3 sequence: CASSLPRDRETLLAKNIQYF. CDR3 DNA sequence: TGTGCCAGCAGTCTCCCCCGGGACAGGGAAACCCTACTAGCCAAAAACATTCAGTACTTC.

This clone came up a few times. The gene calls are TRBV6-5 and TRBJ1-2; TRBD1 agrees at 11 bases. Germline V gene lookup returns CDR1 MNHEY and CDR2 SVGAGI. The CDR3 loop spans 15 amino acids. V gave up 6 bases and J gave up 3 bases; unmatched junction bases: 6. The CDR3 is CASRPGTGGDYGYTF. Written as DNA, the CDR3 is TGTGCCAGCAGGCCAGGGACAGGGGGAGACTATGGCTACACCTTC.

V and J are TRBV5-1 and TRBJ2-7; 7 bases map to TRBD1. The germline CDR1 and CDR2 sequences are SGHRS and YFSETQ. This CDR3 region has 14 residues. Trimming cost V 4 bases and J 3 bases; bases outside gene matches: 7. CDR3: CASSPGTENYEQYF. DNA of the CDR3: TGCGCCAGCAGCCCTGGGACAGAGAACTACGAGCAGTACTTC. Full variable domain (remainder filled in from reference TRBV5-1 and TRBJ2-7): KAGVTQTPRYLIKTRGQQVTLSCSPISGHRSVSWYQQTPGQGLQFLFEYFSETQRNKGNFPGRFSGRQFSNSRSEMNVSTLELGDSALYLCASSPGTENYEQYFGPGTRLTVT.

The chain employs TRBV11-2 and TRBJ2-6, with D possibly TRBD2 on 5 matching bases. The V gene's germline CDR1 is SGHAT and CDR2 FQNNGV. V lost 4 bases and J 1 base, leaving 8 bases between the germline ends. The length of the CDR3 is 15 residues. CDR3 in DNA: TGTGCCAGCAGCTCAGCGGCGTCTGGGGCCAACGTCCTGACTTTC. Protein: CASSSAASGANVLTF.

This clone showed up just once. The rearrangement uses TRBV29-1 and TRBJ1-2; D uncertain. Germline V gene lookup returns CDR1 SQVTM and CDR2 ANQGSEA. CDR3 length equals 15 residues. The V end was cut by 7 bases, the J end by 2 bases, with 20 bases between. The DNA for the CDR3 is TGCAGCGCCCTTCTGGTGTCCCGGTCCAACTATGGCTACACCTTC. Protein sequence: CSALLVSRSNYGYTF.

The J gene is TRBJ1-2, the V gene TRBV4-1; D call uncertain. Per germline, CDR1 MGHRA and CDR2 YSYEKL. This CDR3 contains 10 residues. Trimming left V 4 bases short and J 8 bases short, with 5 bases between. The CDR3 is CASSPQGYTF. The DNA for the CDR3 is TGCGCCAGCAGCCCACAGGGCTACACCTTC.

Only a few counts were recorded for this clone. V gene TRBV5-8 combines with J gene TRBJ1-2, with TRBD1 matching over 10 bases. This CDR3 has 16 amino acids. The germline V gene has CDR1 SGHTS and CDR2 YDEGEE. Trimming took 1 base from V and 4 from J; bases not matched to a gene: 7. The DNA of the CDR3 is TGTGCCAGCAGCTTGAGGGATAGGGACAGGGGCTATGGCTACACCTTC. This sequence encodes CASSLRDRDRGYGYTF.

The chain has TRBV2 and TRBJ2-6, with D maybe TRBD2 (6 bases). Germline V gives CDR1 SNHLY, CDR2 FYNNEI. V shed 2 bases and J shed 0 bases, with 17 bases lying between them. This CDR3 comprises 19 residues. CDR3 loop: CASSEIGGGVTSGANVLTF. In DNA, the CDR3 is TGTGCCAGCAGTGAAATCGGGGGAGGAGTCACCTCTGGGGCCAACGTCCTGACTTTC.

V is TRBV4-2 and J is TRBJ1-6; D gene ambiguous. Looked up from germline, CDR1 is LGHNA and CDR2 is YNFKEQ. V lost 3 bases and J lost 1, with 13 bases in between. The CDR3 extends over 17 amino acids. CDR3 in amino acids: CASSHSPERSYNSPLHF. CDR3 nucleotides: TGTGCCAGCAGCCATTCTCCCGAGCGGTCCTATAATTCACCCCTCCACTTT.

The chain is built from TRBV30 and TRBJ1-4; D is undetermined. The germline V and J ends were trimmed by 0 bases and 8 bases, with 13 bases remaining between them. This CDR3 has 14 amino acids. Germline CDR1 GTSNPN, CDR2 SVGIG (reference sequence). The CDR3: CAWSVLRGAEKLFF. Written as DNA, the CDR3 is TGTGCCTGGAGTGTACTAAGAGGCGCCGAAAAACTGTTTTTT.

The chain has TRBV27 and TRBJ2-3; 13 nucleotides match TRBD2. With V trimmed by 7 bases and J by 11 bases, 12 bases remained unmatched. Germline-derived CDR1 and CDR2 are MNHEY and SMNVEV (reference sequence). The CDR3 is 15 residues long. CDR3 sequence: CASTPLAGGPLEQYF. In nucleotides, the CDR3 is TGTGCCAGCACCCCACTAGCGGGAGGGCCTTTGGAGCAGTATTTT.

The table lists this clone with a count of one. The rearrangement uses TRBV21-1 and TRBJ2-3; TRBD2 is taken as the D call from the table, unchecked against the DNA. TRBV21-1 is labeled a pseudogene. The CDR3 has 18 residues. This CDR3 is CASSKRVLAGGSTDTQYF. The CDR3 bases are TGTGCCAGCAGCAAACGGGTACTAGCGGGGGGGAGCACAGATACGCAGTATTTT.

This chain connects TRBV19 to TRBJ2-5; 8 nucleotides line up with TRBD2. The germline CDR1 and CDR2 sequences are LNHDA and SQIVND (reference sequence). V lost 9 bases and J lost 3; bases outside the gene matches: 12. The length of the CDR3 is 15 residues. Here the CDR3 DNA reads TGTGCCAGCGCCGGGGTCACGGGGGGGAAAGAGACCCAGTACTTC. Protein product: CASAGVTGGKETQYF.

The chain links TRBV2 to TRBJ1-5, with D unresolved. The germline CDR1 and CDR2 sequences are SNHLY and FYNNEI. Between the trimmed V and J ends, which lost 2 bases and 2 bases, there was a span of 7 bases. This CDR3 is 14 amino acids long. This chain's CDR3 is CASSEWQGNQPQHF. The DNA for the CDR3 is TGTGCCAGCAGTGAATGGCAGGGCAATCAGCCCCAGCATTTT.